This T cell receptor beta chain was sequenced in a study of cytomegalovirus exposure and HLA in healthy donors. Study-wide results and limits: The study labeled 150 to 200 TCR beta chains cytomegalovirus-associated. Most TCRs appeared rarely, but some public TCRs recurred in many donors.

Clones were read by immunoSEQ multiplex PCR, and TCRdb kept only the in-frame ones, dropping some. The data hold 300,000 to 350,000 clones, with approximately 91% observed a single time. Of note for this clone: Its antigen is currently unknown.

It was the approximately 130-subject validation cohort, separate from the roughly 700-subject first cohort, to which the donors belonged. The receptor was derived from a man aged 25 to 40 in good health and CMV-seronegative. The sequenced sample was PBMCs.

The CDR3 is CASSPSASSSYEQYF. DNA of the CDR3: TGTGCCAGCTCACCATCGGCTAGCTCCAGCTACGAGCAGTACTTC. The rearrangement joins TRBV18 to TRBJ2-7, with D tentatively TRBD2 (5 bases). The CDR3 sequence is 15 residues long. V was cut by 2 bases and J by 3 bases, with 14 bases left in between. Germline V gene data show CDR1 as KGHSH and CDR2 as LQKENI.